This T cell receptor beta chain comes out of a study of blood T cell repertoires in COVID-19. Overall study context: Collection of acute and convalescent COVID-19 samples took place in the United States, Italy and Spain. Nucleic acid was either cDNA or gDNA, and it came from T cells, B-cell-depleted T cells, or PBMCs.

In the original processing: Reference gene primer amplification gave nucleated cell count estimates. Sequencing was performed with immunoSEQ multiplex PCR; in TCRdb, only in-frame clones are kept and a portion is missing. The D gene and trimming were derived from the DNA, and the V and J assignments and clone size from that table. The sample records some 17,000 clones, roughly nine tenths being singletons. This receptor was obtained from a man aged 55 to 70 with active COVID-19. The sample was peripheral blood.

The CDR3 DNA is TGTGCCAGCTCACCAGGATCTAGCGGGTTGTACGAGCAGTACTTC. Its protein is CASSPGSSGLYEQYF. This chain uses TRBV18 with TRBJ2-7; 8 nucleotides match TRBD2. Looked up from germline, CDR1 is KGHSH and CDR2 is LQKENI. V dropped 2 bases and J dropped 4; count of bases not matched to a gene: 7. The CDR3 totals 15 residues.